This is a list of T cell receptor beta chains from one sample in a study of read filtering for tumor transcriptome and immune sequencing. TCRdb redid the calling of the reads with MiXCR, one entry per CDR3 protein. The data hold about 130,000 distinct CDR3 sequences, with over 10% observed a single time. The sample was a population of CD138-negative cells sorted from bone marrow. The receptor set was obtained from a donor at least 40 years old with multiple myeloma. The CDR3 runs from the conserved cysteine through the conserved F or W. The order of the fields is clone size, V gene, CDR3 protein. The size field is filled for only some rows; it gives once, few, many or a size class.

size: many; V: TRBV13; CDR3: CASSSFGDEAFF
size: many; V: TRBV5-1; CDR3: CASSSDRTGYTEAFF
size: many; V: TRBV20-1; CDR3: CSACPTSSAYEQYF
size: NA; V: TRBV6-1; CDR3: CASSHSRLAGENEQFF
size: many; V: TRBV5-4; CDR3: CASSSLGHYNSPLHF
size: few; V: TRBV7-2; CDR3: CASSLISRGNQPQHF
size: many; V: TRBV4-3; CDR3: CASSQGTSGRASYEQYF
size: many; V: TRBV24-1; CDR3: CATSDTRVLAGEADTQYF
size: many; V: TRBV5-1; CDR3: CASRNGLAEFGLHEQYF
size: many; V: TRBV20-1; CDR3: CGARVQAFNEQFF
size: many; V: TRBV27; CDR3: CARGGQSDNEQFF
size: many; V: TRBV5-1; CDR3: CASSRRQRETQYF
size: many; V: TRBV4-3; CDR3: CASSQDRERIATGTQYF
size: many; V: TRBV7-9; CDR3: CASSQHNWNTGELFF
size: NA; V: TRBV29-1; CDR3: CSGVRDLEDTQYF
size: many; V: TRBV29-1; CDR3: CSVKRGSGELFF
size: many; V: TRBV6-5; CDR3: CASSYRPTYGNEQFF
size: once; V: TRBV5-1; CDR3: CASSLSAALGGTGEQLF
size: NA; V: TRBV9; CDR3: CASSASGSTIKEQFF
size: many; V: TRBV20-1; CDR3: CSARDGGGVGETQYF
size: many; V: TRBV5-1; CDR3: CASSWGLEGNEQFF
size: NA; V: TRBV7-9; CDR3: CASTPWDGPGPLHF
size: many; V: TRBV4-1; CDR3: CASSQEQHIISNQPQHF
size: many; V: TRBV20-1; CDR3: CSAREGRKSSYEQYF
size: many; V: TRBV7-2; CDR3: CASSFGGAGYEQYF
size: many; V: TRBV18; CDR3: CASSPQDRGRETQYF
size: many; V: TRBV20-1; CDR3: CSASGLAGDYNEQFF
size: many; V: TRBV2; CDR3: CASLSEGPPQDTQYF
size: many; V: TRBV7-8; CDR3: CASSLSRGRNTEAFF
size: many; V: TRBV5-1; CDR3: CASSLIGATEAFF
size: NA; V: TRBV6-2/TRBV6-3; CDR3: CAISSRAETYQETQYF
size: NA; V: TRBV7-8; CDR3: CASSSTGTSVADTQYF
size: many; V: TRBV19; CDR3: CASSIGGGFYNEQFF
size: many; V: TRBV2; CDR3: CASSGTGGTSDTQYF
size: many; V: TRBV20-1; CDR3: CSARVQEETQYF
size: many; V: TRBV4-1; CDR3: CASCSRPGTGTEAFF
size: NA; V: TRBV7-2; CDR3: CASSLARLAPRGEQYF
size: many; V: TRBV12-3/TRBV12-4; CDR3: CASSLERGAAAGYGYTF
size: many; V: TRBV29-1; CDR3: CSAKREGPGELFF
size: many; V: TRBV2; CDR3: CASSGTGGRYEQYF
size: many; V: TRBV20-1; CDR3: CSASEGTSGSTDTQYF
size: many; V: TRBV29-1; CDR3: CSVEDRGETYNEQFF
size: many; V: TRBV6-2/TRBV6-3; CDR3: CASSYLGQGGPNTEAFF
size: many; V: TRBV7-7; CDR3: CASSPRLAGVGGNNEQFF
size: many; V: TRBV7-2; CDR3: CASSLIGVLTF
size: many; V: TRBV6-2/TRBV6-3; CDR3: CASSWGLAGGRFF
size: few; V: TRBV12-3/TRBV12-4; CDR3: CASSLPPYQPQHF
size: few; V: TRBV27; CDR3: CASSFVAGIYEQYF
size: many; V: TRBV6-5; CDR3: CASSYPGQGEAFF
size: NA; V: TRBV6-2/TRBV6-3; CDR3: CASSPNRGDEKLFF
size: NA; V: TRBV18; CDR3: CDGSSLQGEGEQYF
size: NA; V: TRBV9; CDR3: CASSVGRVWQETQYF
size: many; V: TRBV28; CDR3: CASRDTPESNQPQHF
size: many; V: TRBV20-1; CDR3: CSARGGTGEIEQYF